Listed here are 21 T cell receptor beta chains from one sample, sequenced in a study of blood T cell repertoires in COVID-19. Sequencing was performed with immunoSEQ multiplex PCR; in TCRdb, only in-frame clones are kept and a portion is missing. The sample contains around 150,000 clones, around 80% of which appear only once. Sample: peripheral blood. These receptor sequences come from an elderly woman with acute or convalescent COVID-19.

The chain employs TRBV5-1 and TRBJ2-7; D is possibly TRBD1 (5 bases). Germline values: CDR1 SGHRS, CDR2 YFSETQ. CDR3 size: 14 residues. The V end was cut by 5 bases, the J end by 6 bases, with 18 bases between. CDR3 sequence reads: CASRTALFVGEQYF. The CDR3 bases are TGCGCCAGCAGGACAGCCCTATTTGTTGGCGAGCAGTACTTC.

This clone occurred once. The V call is TRBV19, the J call TRBJ2-1; 10 bases fit TRBD1. The CDR3 is made up of 15 amino acids. J gave up 7 bases and V 2 bases, and 5 bases lay outside the gene matches. In germline, CDR1 is LNHDA, CDR2 SQIVND (reference sequence). In nucleotides, the CDR3 is TGTGCCAGTAGTATATTCGGGACAGGGGTAAATGAGCAGTTCTTC. Its protein product is CASSIFGTGVNEQFF. The full variable domain, with the rest looked up from reference TRBV19 and TRBJ2-1, is DGGITQSPKYLFRKEGQNVTLSCEQNLNHDAMYWYRQDPGQGLRLIYYSQIVNDFQKGDIAEGYSVSREKKESFPLTVTSAQKNPTAFYLCASSIFGTGVNEQFFGPGTRLTVL.

CDR3 region: CASSPTTGGGNTEAFF. The DNA for the CDR3 is TGTGCCAGCTCACCAACTACAGGGGGGGGGAACACTGAAGCTTTCTTT. V gene TRBV18 combines with J gene TRBJ1-1; 8 bases line up with TRBD1. The trim removed 2 bases at V and 1 base at J, leaving 6 bases unmatched. The CDR3 runs 16 residues. CDR1 and CDR2 (germline): KGHSH, LQKENI. The variable domain in full, completed from reference TRBV18 and TRBJ1-1, reads NAGVMQNPRHLVRRRGQEARLRCSPMKGHSHVYWYRQLPEEGLKFMVYLQKENIIDESGMPKERFSAEFPKEGPSILRIQQVVRGDSAAYFCASSPTTGGGNTEAFFGQGTRLTVV.

The chain employs TRBV2 and TRBJ1-4, with 8 bases fitting TRBD1. CDR3 length equals 15 residues. Trimming removed 6 bases from V and 7 bases from J; junction bases left unmatched: 10. Looked up from germline, CDR1 is SNHLY and CDR2 is FYNNEI. The CDR3: CASSLQGGESEKLFF. The CDR3 DNA reads as TGTGCCAGCAGCCTACAGGGGGGAGAGTCTGAAAAACTGTTTTTT.

The rearrangement links TRBV2 to TRBJ2-7, with D possibly being TRBD2 (5 bases). The CDR3 spans 13 residues. Germline-derived CDR1 and CDR2 are SNHLY and FYNNEI. V dropped 5 bases and J dropped 3 bases, with 11 bases sitting between them. CDR3 sequence reads: CASSRTVYYEQYF. CDR3 nucleotides: TGTGCCAGCAGTAGGACTGTCTACTACGAGCAGTACTTC. The whole variable domain, remainder taken from reference TRBV2 and TRBJ2-7, is EPEVTQTPSHQVTQMGQEVILRCVPISNHLYFYWYRQILGQKVEFLVSFYNNEISEKSEIFDDQFSVERPDGSNFTLKIRSTKLEDSAMYFCASSRTVYYEQYFGPGTRLTVT.

The rearrangement uses TRBV21-1 and TRBJ2-2; TRBD2 is the table's D call and was not checked against the DNA. TRBV21-1 is recorded as a pseudogene. There are 16 residues in the CDR3. CDR3 amino acids: CASSKLCGRATGELFF. The DNA for the CDR3 is TGTGCCAGCAGCAAGTTGTGCGGGAGGGCCACCGGGGAGCTGTTTTTT.

This clone has a single count. V gene TRBV5-1 combines with J gene TRBJ2-7, with 10 bases fitting TRBD2. This CDR3 comprises 15 residues. Germline V gene lookup returns CDR1 SGHRS and CDR2 YFSETQ. With 4 bases clipped from V and 2 bases from J, the junction kept 6 bases outside the gene matches. CDR3 region: CASSASTSGAYEQYF. CDR3 bases: TGCGCCAGCAGCGCCTCCACTAGCGGGGCCTACGAGCAGTACTTC.

The gene calls are TRBV5-1 and TRBJ1-1; D gene unclear. There are 14 residues in the CDR3. CDR1 is SGHRS, CDR2 YFSETQ, per germline. The V end was cut by 3 bases, the J end by 4 bases, with 13 bases between. CDR3 region: CASSSFSGGTEAFF. The CDR3 DNA reads TGCGCCAGCAGCTCCTTTAGCGGCGGCACTGAAGCTTTCTTT.

V is TRBV6-5 and J is TRBJ1-2; D remains ambiguous. Looked up from germline, CDR1 is MNHEY and CDR2 is SVGAGI. The CDR3 sequence is 15 residues long. The germline V and J ends were trimmed by 0 bases and 4 bases, with 12 bases remaining between them. DNA of the CDR3: TGTGCCAGCAGTTACTCGGGTGGGCAGACCTATGGCTACACCTTC. Protein product: CASSYSGGQTYGYTF.

J is TRBJ2-1 and V is TRBV27; 8 bases align to TRBD1. The CDR3 has 14 residues. The V segment lost 5 bases and the J segment 7 bases; nucleotides outside the gene matches: 7. The V gene's germline CDR1 is MNHEY and CDR2 SMNVEV (reference sequence). CDR3 DNA: TGTGCCAGCAGTCCACGGACAGGGATTAATGAGCAGTTCTTC. This gives the protein CASSPRTGINEQFF.

The rearrangement joins TRBV19 to TRBJ2-1; 14 bases align to TRBD2. This CDR3 comprises 21 residues. V was clipped by 3 bases and J by 1 base; unmatched bases: 14. The germline V gene has CDR1 LNHDA and CDR2 SQIVND (reference sequence). The CDR3 DNA follows: TGTGCCAGTAGTATCTCCGGGACTAGCGGGAGAAAGCAGCGGTCCTACAATGAGCAGTTCTTC. Residues: CASSISGTSGRKQRSYNEQFF.

This clone was observed a few times. J is TRBJ2-7 and V is TRBV11-2; D possibly corresponds to TRBD2 (6 bases). CDR1 SGHAT and CDR2 FQNNGV come from the germline V gene. The CDR3 extends over 14 amino acids. With 5 bases removed from V and 7 bases from J, the gap between germline ends came to 18 bases. CDR3 amino acids: CASSPVGGEQEQYF. The DNA of the CDR3 is TGTGCCAGCAGCCCCGTCGGGGGAGAGCAAGAGCAGTACTTC.

The rearrangement joins TRBV27 to TRBJ2-1; 10 positions agree with TRBD2. With 3 bases clipped from V and 9 bases from J, the junction kept 8 bases outside the gene matches. The germline CDR1 and CDR2 sequences are MNHEY and SMNVEV (reference sequence). The CDR3 is 15 residues long. CDR3 nucleotide sequence: TGTGCCAGCAGTTTGAGGCTAGCGGGAGTGGTTGAGCAGTTCTTC. Encoded protein: CASSLRLAGVVEQFF.

The chain carries TRBV13 and TRBJ2-1, with 9 bases aligning to TRBD2. Germline CDR1 PRHDT, CDR2 FYEKMQ (reference sequence). The ends lost 1 base at V and 9 bases at J; junction bases unmatched: 10. The CDR3 length is 16 residues. CDR3 region: CASSLDGGLASFEQFF. The CDR3 DNA reads as TGTGCCAGCAGCTTAGACGGGGGACTAGCTTCATTTGAGCAGTTCTTC.

This clone was counted a few times. The chain links TRBV6-4 to TRBJ2-1; TRBD2 agrees at 8 bases. Trimming cost V 1 base and J 9 bases; bases outside gene matches: 5. Germline CDR1 and CDR2: MRHNA and SNTAGT. CDR3 size: 14 residues. The CDR3, as DNA: TGTGCCAGCAGTGACTTAGCGGGATCGGGTGAGCAGTTCTTC. This translates into CASSDLAGSGEQFF.

The chain recombines TRBV27 with TRBJ1-1; D is uncertain. The V gene's germline CDR1 is MNHEY and CDR2 SMNVEV (reference sequence). The CDR3 has 14 residues. V was pared by 0 bases and J by 10 bases, with 15 bases between. The CDR3 region has the DNA TGTGCCAGCAGTTTATCGACGGCCGGGGAGGGAGCTTTCTTT. Protein product: CASSLSTAGEGAFF.

This sequence joins TRBV30 and TRBJ1-1; the D gene is possibly TRBD1 (5 bases). Trimming removed 4 bases from V and 4 bases from J, with 13 bases in between. Germline V gene data show CDR1 as GTSNPN and CDR2 as SVGIG (reference sequence). This CDR3 is 13 amino acids long. The CDR3 DNA is TGTGCCTGGACAGGGTTTGTCGGCACTGAAGCTTTCTTT. Protein product: CAWTGFVGTEAFF.

The chain carries TRBV5-4 and TRBJ2-1; 9 bases agree with TRBD2. CDR3 length: 15 amino acids. Germline lookup yields CDR1 SGHNT and CDR2 YYREEE (reference sequence). Trimming cost V 4 bases and J 4 bases; bases outside gene matches: 6. In DNA, the CDR3 is TGTGCCAGCAGCGATGGGACTAGCAAGTACAATGAGCAGTTCTTC. This encodes CASSDGTSKYNEQFF.

The chain is built from TRBV5-1 and TRBJ1-2; D remains unclear. The CDR3 spans 14 residues. Trimming cost V 0 bases and J 4 bases, with 10 bases left between them. The germline CDR1 and CDR2 sequences are SGHRS and YFSETQ. DNA for the CDR3: TGCGCCAGCAGCTTGGGCTTGGGCATCTATGGCTACACCTTC. Encoded protein: CASSLGLGIYGYTF.

A single count supports this clone. The chain uses TRBV5-1 and TRBJ2-7; 7 positions match TRBD2. CDR3 size: 15 residues. Germline CDR1 is SGHRS and CDR2 is YFSETQ. Trimming took 0 bases from V and 6 from J; bases not matched to a gene: 9. CDR3 sequence: CASSLGYAGEGEQYF. The DNA for the CDR3 is TGCGCCAGCAGCTTGGGGTATGCGGGAGAGGGCGAGCAGTACTTC.

This clone was counted ten times or more. The rearrangement uses TRBV9 and TRBJ1-3; D uncertain. Per germline, CDR1 SGDLS and CDR2 YYNGEE. The CDR3 covers 15 residues. Trimming took 6 bases from V and 0 from J, leaving 13 bases between them. This chain's CDR3 is CASTDPTSSGNTIYF. Here the CDR3 DNA reads TGTGCCAGCACCGACCCGACAAGCTCTGGAAACACCATATATTTT. Full variable domain (missing parts from reference TRBV9 and TRBJ1-3): DSGVTQTPKHLITATGQRVTLRCSPRSGDLSVYWYQQSLDQGLQFLIQYYNGEERAKGNILERFSAQQFPDLHSELNLSSLELGDSALYFCASTDPTSSGNTIYFGEGSWLTVV.